Presented here are 29 T cell receptor beta chains from one specimen sequenced in a study of T cell changes during pregnancy in multiple sclerosis. Method: immunoSEQ multiplex PCR; TCRdb's copy keeps in-frame clones and lacks some. The table records 55,000 to 80,000 clones, 80% to 95% of them present only once. The sequenced sample was CD8+ T cells from peripheral blood mononuclear cells, obtained in the second trimester of pregnancy. All receptors derive from a female donor with multiple sclerosis, enrolled in a pregnancy study.

CDR3 bases: TGTGCCACACGGTGGCTAGCGGGAGATAACACCGGGGAGCTGTTTTTT. It encodes CATRWLAGDNTGELFF. V gene TRBV19 combines with J gene TRBJ2-2; 10 bases align to TRBD2. This CDR3 region has 16 residues. The trim removed 10 bases at V and 2 bases at J, leaving 10 bases unmatched. CDR1 is LNHDA, CDR2 SQIVND, per germline (reference sequence).

This clone was seen a handful of times. The chain combines TRBV27 with TRBJ2-4, with 11 bases identical to TRBD1. There are 16 residues in the CDR3. Germline trimming cut 5 bases from V and 4 bases from J; bases unmatched to any gene: 7. The germline V gene encodes CDR1 MNHEY and CDR2 SMNVEV (reference sequence). This CDR3 is CASSPRTGGSKNIQYF. The DNA of the CDR3 is TGTGCCAGCAGTCCCCGGACAGGGGGCTCAAAAAACATTCAGTACTTC.

CDR3 in amino acids: CASSMGHAEAFF. The CDR3 region has the DNA TGTGCCAGTAGTATGGGGCACGCTGAAGCTTTCTTT. The J gene is TRBJ1-1, the V gene TRBV19; D perhaps matches TRBD1 (5 bases). The length of the CDR3 is 12 residues. The V gene's germline CDR1 is LNHDA and CDR2 SQIVND (reference sequence). The V end lost 3 bases, the J end lost 6 bases, and 8 bases lay between the germline ends. Supplemented by reference TRBV19 and TRBJ1-1, the full variable domain reads DGGITQSPKYLFRKEGQNVTLSCEQNLNHDAMYWYRQDPGQGLRLIYYSQIVNDFQKGDIAEGYSVSREKKESFPLTVTSAQKNPTAFYLCASSMGHAEAFFGQGTRLTVV.

The chain is built from TRBV29-1 and TRBJ1-2, with 7 bases matching TRBD1. The CDR3 has 14 amino acids. Germline V gene data show CDR1 as SQVTM and CDR2 as ANQGSEA. J lost 5 bases, V lost 6 bases, and 12 bases had no gene match. The CDR3 region is CSVALQGSGYGYTF. The CDR3 DNA reads TGCAGCGTCGCACTACAGGGGTCAGGGTATGGCTACACCTTC.

V usage is TRBV13 and J usage is TRBJ2-3, with a tentative D call TRBD2 (6 bases). The CDR3 is 16 amino acids. Germline values: CDR1 PRHDT, CDR2 FYEKMQ (reference sequence). Trimming cost V 5 bases and J 4 bases, with 19 bases left between them. The CDR3 region has the DNA TGTGCCAGCAGCCGACCGGCGGGCGGGGAGGCAGATACGCAGTATTTT. Protein product: CASSRPAGGEADTQYF.

The V and J genes are TRBV11-2 and TRBJ1-1; unclear D gene. Germline V lookup: CDR1 SGHAT, CDR2 FQNNGV. Trimming cost V 6 bases and J 5 bases, with 10 bases left between them. This CDR3 spans 12 amino acids. The CDR3 DNA sequence: TGTGCCAGCAGGTACAGTGGGACTGAAGCTTTCTTT. Protein sequence: CASRYSGTEAFF.

V gene TRBV29-1 combines with J gene TRBJ2-2; D might be TRBD2 (6 bases). The CDR3 runs to 12 residues. Germline V gene sequence: CDR1 SQVTM, CDR2 ANQGSEA. Trimming cost V 7 bases and J 11 bases, with 17 bases left between them. The CDR3 DNA is TGCAGCGCCGGGACTCAGCAATTTGAGCTGTTTTTT. Translated, it gives CSAGTQQFELFF.

V usage is TRBV19 and J usage is TRBJ2-1; perhaps TRBD2 as D (5 bases). The CDR3 runs to 13 residues. Germline assignment: CDR1 LNHDA and CDR2 SQIVND (reference sequence). V lost 3 bases and J lost 4, with 7 bases in between. The CDR3 here is CASSMTGYNEQFF. In nucleotides, the CDR3 is TGTGCCAGTAGTATGACGGGGTACAATGAGCAGTTCTTC.

The chain recombines TRBV28 with TRBJ2-7, with D perhaps TRBD2 (5 bases). Germline assignment: CDR1 MDHEN and CDR2 SYDVKM. The V end lost 2 bases, the J end lost 0 bases, and 8 bases lay between the germline ends. The CDR3 has 14 amino acids. This CDR3 is CASSLLASSYEQYF. The CDR3 DNA reads TGTGCCAGCAGTTTACTAGCCAGCTCCTACGAGCAGTACTTC.

This clone was detected only once. V is TRBV6-1 and J is TRBJ2-7, with 8 bases identical to TRBD1. The CDR3 has 14 residues. J gave up 3 bases and V 7 bases, and 8 bases lay outside the gene matches. Per germline, CDR1 MNHNS and CDR2 SASEGT. CDR3: CASKMTGEHYEQYF. CDR3 nucleotide sequence: TGTGCCAGCAAGATGACAGGGGAACACTACGAGCAGTACTTC.

V usage is TRBV27 and J usage is TRBJ1-3; no firm D call. Per the germline V gene, CDR1 is MNHEY and CDR2 is SMNVEV (reference sequence). The CDR3 covers 13 residues. V dropped 6 bases and J dropped 4 bases, with 10 bases sitting between them. CDR3: CASSLGEGNTIYF. The CDR3, as DNA: TGTGCCAGCAGCTTAGGTGAGGGAAACACCATATATTTT.

This chain uses TRBV4-1 with TRBJ2-2; maybe TRBD2 (5 bases). Trimming left V 1 base short and J 6 bases short, with 9 bases between. Germline assignment: CDR1 MGHRA and CDR2 YSYEKL. The CDR3 is 14 residues long. CDR3: CASSQAGWPGELFF. Here the CDR3 DNA reads TGCGCCAGCAGCCAAGCGGGATGGCCCGGGGAGCTGTTTTTT.

J is TRBJ2-7 and V is TRBV27, with TRBD1 as a possible D gene (6 bases). The CDR3 runs to 14 residues. Germline V gene data show CDR1 as MNHEY and CDR2 as SMNVEV (reference sequence). Trimming stripped 5 bases from V and 3 bases from J, with 14 bases between. This CDR3 is CASSHGQTHYEQYF. CDR3 nucleotides: TGTGCCAGCAGTCACGGACAGACCCACTACGAGCAGTACTTC.

The rearrangement joins TRBV4-1 to TRBJ2-1; no definite D call. The CDR3 is made up of 12 amino acids. Trimming left V 0 bases short and J 9 bases short, with 6 bases between. The germline V gene has CDR1 MGHRA and CDR2 YSYEKL. CDR3 residues: CASSQDSFEQFF. DNA of the CDR3: TGCGCCAGCAGCCAAGACTCCTTTGAGCAGTTCTTC.

V is TRBV19 and J is TRBJ1-5, with D possibly matching TRBD1 (5 bases). The CDR3 is 18 amino acids. V was cut by 7 bases and J by 0 bases, with 22 bases left in between. The germline V gene has CDR1 LNHDA and CDR2 SQIVND (reference sequence). The CDR3, as DNA: TGTGCCAGTACCGGGGGAGAGCAGGCCAGATATAGCAATCAGCCCCAGCATTTT. Protein sequence: CASTGGEQARYSNQPQHF.

The V call is TRBV5-4, the J call TRBJ2-7, with TRBD1 matching 9 bases. The CDR3 is 15 residues long. Looked up from germline, CDR1 is SGHNT and CDR2 is YYREEE (reference sequence). After removal of 1 base from V and 2 bases from J, the junction contained 4 bases not matched to a gene. The CDR3 loop reads CASSLTTGGAYEQYF. CDR3 in DNA: TGTGCCAGCAGCTTGACGACAGGGGGGGCCTACGAGCAGTACTTC.

The chain joins TRBV11-2 to TRBJ1-2, with 8 bases that match TRBD1. Germline CDR1 SGHAT, CDR2 FQNNGV. Trimming took 0 bases from V and 4 from J; bases not matched to a gene: 10. The CDR3 is 17 amino acids. For the CDR3, the DNA is TGTGCCAGCAGCTTAGAGAAACGGCAGGGGGCCAGCTATGGCTACACCTTC. Translated: CASSLEKRQGASYGYTF.

The V gene is TRBV13, the J gene TRBJ2-1, with D possibly being TRBD2 (5 bases). Looked up from germline, CDR1 is PRHDT and CDR2 is FYEKMQ (reference sequence). Trimming took 3 bases from V and 9 from J, leaving 6 bases between them. The CDR3 has 11 amino acids. CDR3 sequence: CASSFSGEQFF. The DNA of the CDR3 is TGTGCCAGCAGCTTCAGCGGTGAGCAGTTCTTC. The variable domain in full, with the rest retrieved from reference TRBV13 and TRBJ2-1, is AAGVIQSPRHLIKEKRETATLKCYPIPRHDTVYWYQQGPGQDPQFLISFYEKMQSDKGSIPDRFSAQQFSDYHSELNMSSLELGDSALYFCASSFSGEQFFGPGTRLTVL.

This rearrangement joins TRBV6-5 to TRBJ2-2; tentatively, D is TRBD2 (5 bases). V was shortened by 5 bases and J by 5 bases, with 15 bases between the two germline ends. This CDR3 spans 15 amino acids. Germline V gives CDR1 MNHEY, CDR2 SVGAGI. The DNA of the CDR3 is TGTGCCAGCAGTAGTATAGATACGGGAACCGGGGAGCTGTTTTTT. Translation: CASSSIDTGTGELFF.

The V gene is TRBV4-1, the J gene TRBJ2-7; TRBD1 agrees at 7 bases. This CDR3 contains 15 residues. The J segment lost 6 bases and the V segment lost 1 base, leaving 9 bases of the junction unmatched. Germline CDR1 and CDR2: MGHRA and YSYEKL. This CDR3 reads CASSQGGTVRFEQYF. The CDR3 bases are TGCGCCAGCAGCCAAGGAGGGACAGTGCGGTTCGAGCAGTACTTC.

This rearrangement joins TRBV27 to TRBJ2-7; D is possibly TRBD2 (6 bases). The CDR3 covers 14 residues. CDR1 is MNHEY, CDR2 SMNVEV, per germline (reference sequence). Trimming took off 3 bases at V and 3 bases at J, with 12 bases between the two ends. The CDR3 loop is CASSFGRLGYEQYF. CDR3 nucleotide sequence: TGTGCCAGCAGTTTTGGGAGGTTAGGCTACGAGCAGTACTTC.

The V and J genes are TRBV9 and TRBJ2-7, with no clear D. The CDR3 is 14 residues long. Germline loops: CDR1 SGDLS, CDR2 YYNGEE. V was cut by 0 bases and J by 0 bases, with 7 bases left in between. The CDR3: CASSVEQLSYEQYF. The CDR3 bases are TGTGCCAGCAGCGTAGAACAGCTCTCCTACGAGCAGTACTTC. Full variable domain (outside the CDR3, taken from reference TRBV9 and TRBJ2-7): DSGVTQTPKHLITATGQRVTLRCSPRSGDLSVYWYQQSLDQGLQFLIQYYNGEERAKGNILERFSAQQFPDLHSELNLSSLELGDSALYFCASSVEQLSYEQYFGPGTRLTVT.

The rearrangement links TRBV4-1 to TRBJ1-1; D is unresolved. Trimming removed 1 base at V and 5 bases at J, with 11 bases between. The CDR3 totals 14 residues. The germline V gene has CDR1 MGHRA and CDR2 YSYEKL. The CDR3 DNA reads as TGCGCCAGCAGCCAAGTAACGGGGAAAACTGAAGCTTTCTTT. Translating it yields CASSQVTGKTEAFF.

The sample holds a few counts of this clone. The genes are TRBV27 and TRBJ1-2; perhaps TRBD1 as D (5 bases). With 3 bases removed from V and 8 bases from J, the gap between germline ends came to 13 bases. Per the germline V gene, CDR1 is MNHEY and CDR2 is SMNVEV (reference sequence). This CDR3 region has 13 residues. The CDR3 nucleotides read TGTGCCAGCAGTTTGGCCCAGGGCAACGGCTACACCTTC. It specifies CASSLAQGNGYTF.

The chain uses TRBV25-1 and TRBJ2-7; TRBD1 matches at 7 bases. Germline V gives CDR1 MGHDK, CDR2 SYGVNS. The CDR3 runs to 14 residues. Germline trimming cut 2 bases from V and 4 bases from J; bases unmatched to any gene: 5. The CDR3 DNA reads as TGTGCCAGCAGTGAACAGGGGGAGCTTTACGAGCAGTACTTC. Its protein product is CASSEQGELYEQYF.

The rearrangement links TRBV28 to TRBJ2-7, with 7 bases lining up with TRBD2. Germline V gene lookup returns CDR1 MDHEN and CDR2 SYDVKM. The CDR3 contains 14 residues. With V trimmed by 5 bases and J by 3 bases, 7 bases remained unmatched. This CDR3 reads CASSLLGLNYEQYF. The CDR3 DNA reads TGTGCCAGCAGTCTACTGGGACTAAACTACGAGCAGTACTTC. Drawing the rest from reference TRBV28 and TRBJ2-7, the complete variable domain is DVKVTQSSRYLVKRTGEKVFLECVQDMDHENMFWYRQDPGLGLRLIYFSYDVKMKEKGDIPEGYSVSREKKERFSLILESASTNQTSMYLCASSLLGLNYEQYFGPGTRLTVT.

This chain connects TRBV25-1 to TRBJ1-1; possibly TRBD1 for D (5 bases). Germline-derived CDR1 and CDR2 are MGHDK and SYGVNS. Trimming pared 0 bases from V and 5 bases from J, leaving 13 bases between. The CDR3 runs 15 residues. This CDR3 reads CASSEYTGGGTEAFF. Written as DNA, the CDR3 is TGTGCCAGCAGTGAATACACGGGGGGGGGAACTGAAGCTTTCTTT.

The chain links TRBV9 to TRBJ2-7, with 12 nucleotides matching TRBD2. This CDR3 spans 17 amino acids. The V segment lost 3 bases and the J segment 2 bases; nucleotides outside the gene matches: 9. CDR1 and CDR2 from the germline V gene are SGDLS and YYNGEE. In DNA, the CDR3 is TGTGCCAGCAGCGGCGGGACTAGCGGGCACAACCCCTACGAGCAGTACTTC. Translation: CASSGGTSGHNPYEQYF.

The rearrangement joins TRBV6-5 to TRBJ2-7; 8 bases are shared with TRBD2. Germline V lookup: CDR1 MNHEY, CDR2 SVGAGI. This CDR3 is 13 amino acids long. J gave up 6 bases and V 2 bases, and 3 bases lay outside the gene matches. The DNA of the CDR3 is TGTGCCAGCAGTTACGGCGGGAGGTCCGAGCAGTACTTC. Translation: CASSYGGRSEQYF.